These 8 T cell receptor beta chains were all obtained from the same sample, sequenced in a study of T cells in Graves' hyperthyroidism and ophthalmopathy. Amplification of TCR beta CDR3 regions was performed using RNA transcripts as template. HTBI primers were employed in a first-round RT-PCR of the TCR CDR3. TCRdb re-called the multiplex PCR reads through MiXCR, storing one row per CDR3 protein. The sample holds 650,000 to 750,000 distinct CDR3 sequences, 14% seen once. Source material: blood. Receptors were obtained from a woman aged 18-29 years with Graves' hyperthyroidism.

CDR3 DNA sequence: TGTGCCACCAGTGGTGGACAGGGGAACTATGGCTACACCTTC. Encoded protein: CATSGGQGNYGYTF. This chain joins TRBV24-1 and TRBJ1-2; 9 positions agree with TRBD1. This CDR3 spans 14 amino acids. Germline lookup yields CDR1 KGHDR and CDR2 SFDVKD. J was trimmed by 2 bases and V by 5 bases; bases with no gene match: 2.

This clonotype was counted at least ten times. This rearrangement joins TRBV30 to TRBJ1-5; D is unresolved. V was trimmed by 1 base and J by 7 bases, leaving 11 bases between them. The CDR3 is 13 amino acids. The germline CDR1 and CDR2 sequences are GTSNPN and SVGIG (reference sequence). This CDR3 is CAWSDGRMQPQHF. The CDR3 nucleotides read TGTGCCTGGAGTGACGGCCGGATGCAGCCCCAGCATTTT.

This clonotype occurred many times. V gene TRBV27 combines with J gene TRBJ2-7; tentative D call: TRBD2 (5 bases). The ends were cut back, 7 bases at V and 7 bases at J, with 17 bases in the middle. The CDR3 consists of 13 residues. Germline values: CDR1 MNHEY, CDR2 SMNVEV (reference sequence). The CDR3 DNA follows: TGTGCCAGCACGGACTCGGAATGGGGTGAGCAGTACTTC. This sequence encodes CASTDSEWGEQYF.

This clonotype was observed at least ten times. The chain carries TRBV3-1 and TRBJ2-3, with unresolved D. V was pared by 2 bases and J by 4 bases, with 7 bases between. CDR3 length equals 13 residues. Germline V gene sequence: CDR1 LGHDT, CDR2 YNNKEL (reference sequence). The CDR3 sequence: CASSQYAPDTQYF. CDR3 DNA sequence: TGTGCCAGCAGCCAATACGCGCCAGATACGCAGTATTTT.

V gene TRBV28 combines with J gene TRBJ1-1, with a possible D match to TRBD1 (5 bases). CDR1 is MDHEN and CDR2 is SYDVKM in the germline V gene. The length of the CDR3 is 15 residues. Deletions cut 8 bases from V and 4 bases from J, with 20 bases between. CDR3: CASSRGWGGSTEAFF. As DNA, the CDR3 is TGTGCCAGCTCACGCGGATGGGGGGGTAGCACTGAAGCTTTCTTT.

The CDR3 here is CASNRQERETQYF. CDR3 in DNA: TGCGCCAGCAACCGACAGGAGAGAGAGACCCAGTACTTC. This sequence joins TRBV5-1 and TRBJ2-5, with D possibly being TRBD1 (6 bases). This CDR3 is 13 amino acids long. Germline V gene sequence: CDR1 SGHRS, CDR2 YFSETQ. Trimming removed 6 bases from V and 4 bases from J, with 13 bases in between.

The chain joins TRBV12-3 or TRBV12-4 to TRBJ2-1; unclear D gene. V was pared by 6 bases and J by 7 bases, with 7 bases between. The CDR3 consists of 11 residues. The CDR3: CASRNRNEQFF. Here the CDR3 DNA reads TGTGCCAGCAGAAATAGAAATGAGCAGTTCTTC.

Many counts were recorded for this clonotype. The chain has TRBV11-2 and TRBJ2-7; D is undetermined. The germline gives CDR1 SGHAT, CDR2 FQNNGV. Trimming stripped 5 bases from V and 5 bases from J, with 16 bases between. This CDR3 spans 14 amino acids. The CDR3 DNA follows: TGTGCCAGCAGCCCCCACCCCCGGCCCAACGAGCAGTACTTC. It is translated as CASSPHPRPNEQYF. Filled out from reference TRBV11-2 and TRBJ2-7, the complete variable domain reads EAGVAQSPRYKIIEKRQSVAFWCNPISGHATLYWYQQILGQGPKLLIQFQNNGVVDDSQLPKDRFSAERLKGVDSTLKIQPAKLEDSAVYLCASSPHPRPNEQYFGPGTRLTVT.